The 30 T cell receptor beta chains in this list originate from one sample, sequenced in a study of blood T cell repertoires in COVID-19. The data were produced by immunoSEQ multiplex PCR, yet TCRdb's version contains in-frame clones alone and is incomplete. This table has about 47,000 clones, approximately 90% appearing once. Input material: peripheral blood. All receptors come from a man in his sixties with active COVID-19.

This chain connects TRBV15 to TRBJ2-2; TRBD1 might be the D (5 bases). Deletions cut 1 base from V and 6 bases from J, with 12 bases between. The CDR3 length is 15 residues. Germline V gives CDR1 LNHNV, CDR2 YYDKDF (reference sequence). DNA for the CDR3: TGTGCCACCAGCAGAGTACCCAGGGTGGCCGGGGAGCTGTTTTTT. This gives the protein CATSRVPRVAGELFF. Looking up the rest from reference TRBV15 and TRBJ2-2 gives the full variable domain: DAMVIQNPRYQVTQFGKPVTLSCSQTLNHNVMYWYQQKSSQAPKLLFHYYDKDFNNEADTPDNFQSRRPNTSFCFLDIRSPGLGDTAMYLCATSRVPRVAGELFFGEGSRLTVL.

CDR3 DNA: TGCGCCAGCAGCTTCCCCCAAGATACGCAGTATTTT. It codes for CASSFPQDTQYF. The chain employs TRBV5-1 and TRBJ2-3; D is unclear. The germline V and J ends were trimmed by 2 bases and 5 bases, with 6 bases remaining between them. This CDR3 is 12 amino acids long. CDR1 SGHRS and CDR2 YFSETQ come from the germline V gene.

DNA of the CDR3: TGCGCCAGCAGCTTCGGGACAGGGGAATACACCTTC. This gives the protein CASSFGTGEYTF. The V and J genes are TRBV5-1 and TRBJ1-2, with TRBD1 matching over 10 bases. The CDR3 covers 12 residues. V trimming: 2 bases; J trimming: 11 bases; junction bases outside the gene matches: 3. Per the germline V gene, CDR1 is SGHRS and CDR2 is YFSETQ.

The rearrangement joins TRBV10-3 to TRBJ2-3, with D maybe TRBD2 (5 bases). Trimming removed 2 bases at V and 9 bases at J, with 12 bases between. Per the germline V gene, CDR1 is ENHRY and CDR2 is SYGVKD. The CDR3 totals 13 residues. The CDR3 DNA reads TGTGCCATCAGTGAGGTGTCAGAGGGAACGCAGTATTTT. This codes for CAISEVSEGTQYF.

V is TRBV20-1 and J is TRBJ2-5, with 8 bases identical to TRBD2. The CDR3 is 11 residues long. The V and J ends lost 6 bases and 4 bases, in that order; junction bases with no gene match: 1. Germline-derived CDR1 and CDR2 are DFQATT and SNEGSKA (reference sequence). In DNA form, the CDR3 reads TGCAGTGCAACTAGCGGAGAGACCCAGTACTTC. This sequence encodes CSATSGETQYF.

This rearrangement joins TRBV4-1 to TRBJ2-3; D is undetermined. The length of the CDR3 is 16 residues. Germline lookup yields CDR1 MGHRA and CDR2 YSYEKL. Trimming removed 1 base at V and 1 base at J, with 12 bases between. The CDR3 loop reads CASSQAVQRGTDTQYF. In DNA form, the CDR3 reads TGCGCCAGCAGCCAAGCCGTTCAGCGCGGCACAGATACGCAGTATTTT.

The rearrangement uses TRBV19 and TRBJ2-1; TRBD2 matches 12 bases. The CDR3 is made up of 14 amino acids. The J segment lost 7 bases and the V segment lost 6 bases, leaving 4 bases of the junction unmatched. The germline V gene encodes CDR1 LNHDA and CDR2 SQIVND (reference sequence). The CDR3 DNA reads as TGTGCCAGTAGCGGGACTAGCGGGCGAAATGAGCAGTTCTTC. It yields the protein CASSGTSGRNEQFF.

The V and J genes are TRBV5-1 and TRBJ2-1; TRBD2 agrees at 10 bases. With V trimmed by 0 bases and J by 10 bases, 4 bases remained unmatched. CDR1 is SGHRS and CDR2 is YFSETQ in the germline V gene. There are 14 residues in the CDR3. The CDR3 protein is CASSLVAGGAEQFF. The CDR3 coding sequence is TGCGCCAGCAGCTTGGTAGCGGGGGGAGCAGAGCAGTTCTTC. Full variable domain (outside the CDR3, taken from reference TRBV5-1 and TRBJ2-1): KAGVTQTPRYLIKTRGQQVTLSCSPISGHRSVSWYQQTPGQGLQFLFEYFSETQRNKGNFPGRFSGRQFSNSRSEMNVSTLELGDSALYLCASSLVAGGAEQFFGPGTRLTVL.

V and J are TRBV6-5 and TRBJ1-4; 7 nucleotides align to TRBD1. V lost 5 bases, J lost 3 bases, and 3 bases stayed unmatched. The germline V gene has CDR1 MNHEY and CDR2 SVGAGI. There are 14 residues in the CDR3. Here the CDR3 reads CASSRGTANEKLFF. The DNA of the CDR3 is TGTGCCAGCAGTCGGGGGACAGCTAATGAAAAACTGTTTTTT.

This clone has only one observation. The V gene is TRBV27, the J gene TRBJ2-7; D possibly corresponds to TRBD1 (6 bases). Germline loops: CDR1 MNHEY, CDR2 SMNVEV (reference sequence). Trimming shortened V by 5 bases and J by 2 bases, and 16 bases separated the two germline ends. This CDR3 has 15 residues. The CDR3 reads CASSPQGSRAYEQYF. The CDR3 DNA reads TGTGCCAGCAGTCCCCAGGGGTCTAGAGCCTACGAGCAGTACTTC.

The chain has TRBV5-1 and TRBJ2-7, with D tentatively TRBD1 (5 bases). CDR1 is SGHRS and CDR2 is YFSETQ in the germline V gene. The CDR3 is 12 amino acids. Trimming pared 1 base from V and 7 bases from J, leaving 9 bases between. CDR3 nucleotide sequence: TGCGCCAGCAGCTTGAGGGGCAAAGAGCAGTACTTC. Protein sequence: CASSLRGKEQYF.

The V and J genes are TRBV9 and TRBJ1-3; the match to TRBD1 covers 7 bases. This CDR3 contains 16 residues. V was pared by 4 bases and J by 3 bases, with 10 bases of the junction left unmatched. The germline V gene encodes CDR1 SGDLS and CDR2 YYNGEE. CDR3 DNA: TGTGCCAGCAGCCAAGGGAAGGGGGCTGATGGAAACACCATATATTTT. The encoded protein is CASSQGKGADGNTIYF.

The chain carries TRBV5-5 and TRBJ2-3, with 11 nucleotides matching TRBD2. The trim removed 4 bases at V and 2 bases at J, leaving 6 bases unmatched. This CDR3 is 16 amino acids long. Per germline, CDR1 SGHKS and CDR2 YYEKEE (reference sequence). As DNA, the CDR3 is TGTGCCAGCAGCGGAACTAGCGGGGGTCTCACAGATACGCAGTATTTT. This sequence encodes CASSGTSGGLTDTQYF.

V and J are TRBV5-6 and TRBJ2-5; tentatively, D is TRBD2 (5 bases). Germline assignment: CDR1 SGHDT and CDR2 YYEEEE. V lost 4 bases to trimming and J lost 5 bases, with 9 bases between them. The CDR3 consists of 12 residues. The CDR3 DNA follows: TGTGCCAGCAGCCTCGGGATTGAGACCCAGTACTTC. This gives the protein CASSLGIETQYF.

This chain links TRBV27 with TRBJ1-4; D is unresolved. CDR3 size: 13 residues. V lost 6 bases to trimming and J lost 8 bases, with 13 bases between them. Germline V gene lookup returns CDR1 MNHEY and CDR2 SMNVEV (reference sequence). CDR3 sequence: CASRSTEGEKLFF. The CDR3 coding sequence is TGTGCCAGCAGATCGACCGAGGGAGAAAAACTGTTTTTT. Full variable domain (outside the CDR3, taken from reference TRBV27 and TRBJ1-4): EAQVTQNPRYLITVTGKKLTVTCSQNMNHEYMSWYRQDPGLGLRQIYYSMNVEVTDKGDVPEGYKVSRKEKRNFPLILESPSPNQTSLYFCASRSTEGEKLFFGSGTQLSVL.

CDR3 protein: CASSPRTGTGNQPQHF. In DNA, the CDR3 is TGTGCCAGCAGCCCCCGGACAGGCACGGGCAATCAGCCCCAGCATTTT. The chain is built from TRBV12-1 and TRBJ1-5; the table names TRBD1, a call not compared with the DNA. TRBV12-1 is reported as a pseudogene. The CDR3 loop spans 16 amino acids.

The rearrangement uses TRBV19 and TRBJ2-1, with 9 bases fitting TRBD2. The CDR3 runs to 16 residues. After removal of 1 base from V and 7 bases from J, the junction contained 8 bases not matched to a gene. Germline loops: CDR1 LNHDA, CDR2 SQIVND (reference sequence). The CDR3 bases are TGTGCCAGTAGTATAGTGCGGGAGGGCCTTAGGAATGAGCAGTTCTTC. Its translation is CASSIVREGLRNEQFF.

The V call is TRBV28, the J call TRBJ2-5; weak D call: TRBD2 (7 bases). V lost 8 bases and J 4 bases, leaving 26 bases between the germline ends. CDR3 length: 17 amino acids. Germline V gene lookup returns CDR1 MDHEN and CDR2 SYDVKM. The CDR3 coding sequence is TGTGCCAGCTTACTTGGCGGGGGCCGCAGTTTAGGAGAGACCCAGTACTTC. It translates to CASLLGGGRSLGETQYF.

This chain joins TRBV19 and TRBJ1-6; weak D call: TRBD1 (5 bases). V lost 2 bases to trimming and J lost 11 bases, with 16 bases between them. The CDR3 is 15 residues long. CDR1 is LNHDA and CDR2 is SQIVND in the germline V gene (reference sequence). CDR3 amino acids: CASSISTGLVPPLHF. CDR3 DNA sequence: TGTGCCAGTAGTATAAGTACAGGCCTCGTACCACCCCTCCACTTT.

This clone was counted a single time. This chain joins TRBV5-6 and TRBJ2-1, with 12 positions matching TRBD1. V shed 7 bases and J 8 bases; nucleotides not matched to a gene: 4. The germline V gene encodes CDR1 SGHDT and CDR2 YYEEEE. The CDR3 has 13 amino acids. In DNA, the CDR3 is TGTGCCAGCCTCCGGGACAGGGGGCATGAGCAGTTCTTC. Its translation is CASLRDRGHEQFF.

The rearrangement links TRBV6-1 to TRBJ1-3, with 8 bases identical to TRBD1. V trimming: 3 bases; J trimming: 9 bases; junction bases outside the gene matches: 7. CDR3 length: 14 amino acids. Germline V gene sequence: CDR1 MNHNS, CDR2 SASEGT. The CDR3 sequence is CASSEGTGVGTIYF. The CDR3 DNA reads TGTGCCAGCAGTGAGGGGACAGGAGTCGGCACCATATATTTT.

V is TRBV10-3 and J is TRBJ2-1, with D maybe TRBD2 (6 bases). Germline CDR1 reads ENHRY; CDR2 reads SYGVKD. The CDR3 runs 16 residues. Deletions cut 2 bases from V and 5 bases from J, with 16 bases between. The CDR3 nucleotides read TGTGCCATCAGTGAGCTGGGTGGGCTAGCGAACAATGAGCAGTTCTTC. Its protein is CAISELGGLANNEQFF.

The chain combines TRBV5-1 with TRBJ2-3, with 7 nucleotides matching TRBD2. The CDR3 sequence is 15 residues long. V lost 0 bases, J lost 5 bases, and 6 bases stayed unmatched. CDR1 and CDR2 from the germline V gene are SGHRS and YFSETQ. CDR3 region: CASSLAAGREDTQYF. The CDR3 DNA follows: TGCGCCAGCAGCTTGGCGGCAGGGAGGGAAGATACGCAGTATTTT.

This rearrangement joins TRBV30 to TRBJ2-3, with D perhaps matching TRBD2 (6 bases). Germline CDR1 GTSNPN, CDR2 SVGIG (reference sequence). The ends were cut back, 6 bases at V and 3 bases at J, with 16 bases in the middle. This CDR3 has 14 amino acids. In DNA form, the CDR3 reads TGTGCCTGCCTAGCGTCCCGCCAAACAGATACGCAGTATTTT. It translates to CACLASRQTDTQYF.

This clone has a handful of counts. The V gene is TRBV6-2 or TRBV6-3, the J gene TRBJ1-6; possible D gene TRBD1, 5 bases. The V end lost 0 bases, the J end lost 8 bases, and 8 bases lay between the germline ends. CDR1 is MNHEY and CDR2 is SVGEGT in the germline V gene. This CDR3 is built from 14 residues. Written as DNA, the CDR3 is TGTGCCAGCAGTTACTCACGGGGGGATTCACCCCTCCACTTT. It encodes CASSYSRGDSPLHF.

The V call is TRBV5-6, the J call TRBJ2-2; maybe TRBD1 (5 bases). The CDR3 is made up of 15 amino acids. CDR1 and CDR2 (germline): SGHDT, YYEEEE. V dropped 3 bases and J dropped 0 bases, with 9 bases sitting between them. CDR3 residues: CASSWGLSNTGELFF. The CDR3 region has the DNA TGTGCCAGCAGCTGGGGCCTATCGAACACCGGGGAGCTGTTTTTT.

The chain joins TRBV19 to TRBJ2-3; TRBD2 matches 10 bases. The CDR3 contains 17 residues. Germline loops: CDR1 LNHDA, CDR2 SQIVND (reference sequence). V gave up 8 bases and J gave up 4 bases; unmatched junction bases: 15. The CDR3 nucleotides are TGTGCCAGTGCCGGGACTAGCGCAAACCGTCGGGCAGATACGCAGTATTTT. Amino acids: CASAGTSANRRADTQYF. Based on the CDR3 plus reference TRBV19 and TRBJ2-3, the full variable domain is DGGITQSPKYLFRKEGQNVTLSCEQNLNHDAMYWYRQDPGQGLRLIYYSQIVNDFQKGDIAEGYSVSREKKESFPLTVTSAQKNPTAFYLCASAGTSANRRADTQYFGPGTRLTVL.

The chain is built from TRBV5-1 and TRBJ2-1; 8 bases line up with TRBD2. The CDR3 extends over 17 amino acids. After removal of 3 bases from V and 2 bases from J, the junction contained 10 bases not matched to a gene. CDR1 and CDR2 from the germline V gene are SGHRS and YFSETQ. CDR3 sequence (DNA): TGCGCCAGCAGCTGGATCTCCGGGGGGGGACCCTACAATGAGCAGTTCTTC. This gives the protein CASSWISGGGPYNEQFF.

The CDR3, as DNA: TGTGCCAGCAGCGCACTGGGACTAGCGGGATTTAGCGACGAGCAGTACTTC. Translated: CASSALGLAGFSDEQYF. The chain combines TRBV5-5 with TRBJ2-7, with 13 bases identical to TRBD2. J lost 5 bases, V lost 4 bases, and 12 bases had no gene match. There are 17 residues in the CDR3. From germline, CDR1 is SGHKS and CDR2 YYEKEE (reference sequence).

J is TRBJ1-2 and V is TRBV5-5, with D perhaps matching TRBD1 (5 bases). The CDR3 spans 13 residues. Germline loops: CDR1 SGHKS, CDR2 YYEKEE (reference sequence). Trimming removed 4 bases at V and 8 bases at J, with 15 bases between. This CDR3 is CASSLNPGKGYTF. CDR3 DNA: TGTGCCAGCAGCCTAAACCCAGGGAAAGGCTACACCTTC.